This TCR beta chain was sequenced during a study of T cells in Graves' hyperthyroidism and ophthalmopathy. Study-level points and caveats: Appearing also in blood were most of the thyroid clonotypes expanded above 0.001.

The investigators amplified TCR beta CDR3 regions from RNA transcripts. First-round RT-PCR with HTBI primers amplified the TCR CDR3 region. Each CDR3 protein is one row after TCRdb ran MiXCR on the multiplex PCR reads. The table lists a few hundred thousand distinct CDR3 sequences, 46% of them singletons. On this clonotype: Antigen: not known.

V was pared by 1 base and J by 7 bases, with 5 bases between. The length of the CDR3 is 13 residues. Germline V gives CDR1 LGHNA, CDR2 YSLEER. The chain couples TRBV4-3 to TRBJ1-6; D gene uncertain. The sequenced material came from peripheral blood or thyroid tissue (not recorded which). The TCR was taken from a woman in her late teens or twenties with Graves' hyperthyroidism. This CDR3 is CASSQGQNSPLHF. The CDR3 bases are TGCGCCAGCAGCCAAGGTCAGAATTCACCCCTCCACTTT.